This is a list of T cell receptor beta chains from one sample in a study of blood T cell repertoires in COVID-19. The data were produced by immunoSEQ multiplex PCR, yet TCRdb's version contains in-frame clones alone and is incomplete. The sample shows a few hundred thousand clones, roughly 77% of them seen only once. Material: peripheral blood. Receptor source: a human donor with acute or convalescent COVID-19. The donor label of this sample is uncertain. Each CDR3 is given with its conserved first and last residue. Fields, in order: clone size, D gene, J gene, V gene, CDR3 DNA, CDR3 protein. A D gene is named only where the DNA matches it firmly. Not every row has a clone size; where given, it reads once, few, many or a size class.

NA TRBD1 TRBJ2-7 TRBV2 TGTGCCAGCGACCAAGGGCGGGACAGGGCCTCCCAGTACTTC CASDQGRDRASQYF
NA TRBD1 TRBJ1-4 TRBV9 TGTGCCAGCAGCGCTGAGCCGGGACAGGGGGCCCATGAAAAACTGTTTTTT CASSAEPGQGAHEKLFF
few TRBD1 TRBJ1-5 TRBV19 TGTGCCAGTAGTATAGGGACAGGGGGCCAGCCCCAGCATTTT CASSIGTGGQPQHF
NA NA TRBJ1-2 TRBV2 TGTGCCAGCAGGGCCCTATGGCGGGGCTACACCTTC CASRALWRGYTF
NA NA TRBJ2-7 TRBV30 TGTGCCTGGGACAAGGGGCAGGCTATCTCCTACGAGCAGTACTTC CAWDKGQAISYEQYF
NA TRBD1 TRBJ1-5 TRBV28 TGTGCCAGCAGTTTTGACCGGACAGGGGGTCATCAGCCCCAGCATTTT CASSFDRTGGHQPQHF
NA TRBD2 TRBJ2-7 TRBV5-1 TGCGCCAGCAGCTTTAAAGAGACTAGCGGGGGGGCCTTAGCTAGAGAGCAGTACTTC CASSFKETSGGALAREQYF
NA TRBD1 TRBJ1-2 TRBV5-1 TGCGCCAGCAGCCGGACAGGGGGGTATGGCTACACCTTC CASSRTGGYGYTF
NA TRBD1 TRBJ2-1 TRBV11-2 TGTGCCAGCAGCTTAAGACAGGGGGTCTGGTCTGAGCAGTTCTTC CASSLRQGVWSEQFF
once NA TRBJ2-5 TRBV5-1 TGCGCCAGCACCTCGGGGTTAGTGTGGGAGACCCAGTACTTC CASTSGLVWETQYF
NA TRBD1 TRBJ1-2 TRBV3-1/TRBV3-2 TGTGCCAGCAGCCCCCGAACGGGACAGGGTTTTGGCTACACCTTC CASSPRTGQGFGYTF
NA TRBD2 TRBJ2-1 TRBV5-1 TGCGCCAGCAGCTCGTGGGCAAGCGGGAGTCCCCCCTACAATGAGCAGTTCTTC CASSSWASGSPPYNEQFF